This T cell receptor (beta chain) was retrieved from a study of cytomegalovirus exposure and HLA in healthy donors (TCRdb year 2017). Notes on the research overall: An earlier analysis of several hundred of the donors reported approximately 300 Gb of sequence data and approximately 120 million unique TCR beta sequences obtained from 150 million to 200 million T cells. An early release covering 550 to 700 HLA-typed donors comprised approximately 290 gigabases of sequencing data and roughly 85 million unique TCR sequences. Of the approximately 400 genotyped donors, 81% fell in the genetic ancestry cluster associated with self-reported Caucasian donors. The aim of the study was to test whether cataloging public T cell receptors could identify signatures of past pathogen exposure. The study profiled the T cell repertoires of 500 to 800 subjects by immunosequencing and related them to cytomegalovirus serostatus. Along with the roughly 710-subject first cohort, a separate validation cohort of around 110 different subjects was used. To predict cytomegalovirus infection status, the study combined high-throughput TCR immunosequencing, statistical association of individual TCRs with disease status, and machine learning. To study patterns of TCR occurrence, a later analysis re-analyzed previously published TCR beta repertoires from several hundred donors and added high-resolution HLA genotyping. Rather than drawing on any new phenotypic data, the later analysis identified candidate immune exposures from TCR beta sequences and the way those sequences occurred across donors. An earlier analysis of around 580 of the donors used high-throughput TCR beta sequencing to judge whether each TCR beta V gene segment behaved as functional or pseudogenic. Donor age, sex, ethnicity and CMV serostatus were collected together with the repertoire data. A later genetic analysis took genome-wide SNP genotypes for about 55% of the 666 donors and used that subset as a discovery cohort. All discovery cohort repertoires had been generated on a single sequencing platform. HLA typing included class I and class II loci at four-digit resolution. Typing coverage varied by locus: roughly 629-640 donors for A, B, C, DRB1 and DQB1; approximately 560 for DQA1; some 610 for DPA1; fewer than 480 for DPB1. About five DR-DQ haplotypes were handled as single units for association and clustering because linkage in the cohort was strong. On average, 235,054 unique TCR beta nucleotide sequences were sequenced per donor among 398 genotyped donors of the cohort, with about 19% of those sequences being non-productive.

A remark on this clone: Its antigen remains undetermined. There are no base qualities to consult, and no much larger clone falls within one base.

Trimming takes 0 bases off V and 8 bases off J; junction bases not matched to a gene: 8. From a lookup of the germline V gene, CDR1 and CDR2 are LGHNA and YNFKEQ. The CDR3 holds 16 amino acids from the cysteine to the phenylalanine. Just CDR3 DNA is preserved here, 48 bases in frame from base 1. In total, just over 650 healthy bone marrow donors made up the cohort. At the time of sampling, all cohort members were nominally healthy, though unrecorded immune exposures were likely present. The donor tested CMV seronegative and was one of the 352 seronegative cohort members. A peripheral blood sample was collected from each donor, and TCR beta sequencing was performed on peripheral blood mononuclear cells. The Qiagen DNeasy Blood Extraction Kit was used to extract genomic DNA from the blood cell samples. The library came from the immunoSEQ multiplex PCR assay. A mixture of 60 forward primers for TCR Vbeta segments and 13 reverse primers for TCR Jbeta segments was used in the multiplex PCR. The CDR3 region of rearranged TCR beta genes was amplified from genomic DNA by a multiplex PCR assay. The amplified TCR beta libraries were sequenced on the Illumina HiSeq System as 87-base-pair reads. In the source study's methods: In a later analysis, about 80 million unique TCR beta chains were counted across the approximately 670 repertoires, and around 10 million of these chains were shared by at least two donors. Raw reads were error-corrected and collapsed into unique sequences by a nearest-neighbor algorithm in which closely related sequences were merged to remove PCR and sequencing errors. Alignment of CDR3 sequences to IMGT reference sequences was used to assign V, D and J gene segments. Each retained sequence needed at least a six-nucleotide match to both a V gene segment and a J gene segment. A rearrangement counted as productive if the CDR3 had no stop codons and remained in frame with V and J, and every other rearrangement counted as non-productive. CDR3 was defined according to IMGT convention as the region running from the second conserved V-encoded cysteine to the conserved J-encoded phenylalanine. Sequences without an unambiguous match to a single V gene segment were excluded from the earlier analysis of about 600 of the donors. An earlier analysis of fewer than 650 of the donors classified V segments as functional when productive rearrangements were above 56.7% and as segregating when the standard deviation between donors was above 5%. A statistical classification framework was built for diagnosing cytomegalovirus status from the catalog of TCR beta chain sequences. In a later analysis, V and J genes were assigned by comparing TCR nucleotide sequences against IMGT/GENE-DB human TR gene sequences. Using the TCRdist pipeline, a later analysis assigned CDR3 sequences along with most-parsimonious VDJ recombination scenarios. In a later analysis, each TCR beta chain was defined by its CDR3 amino acid sequence together with its V-gene family, and reads lacking a unique V-gene family were excluded. In a later analysis, 550 to 650 highly shared, low-generation-probability nucleotide sequences were removed to address suspected cross-contamination and a sequencing artifact. For each public chain, a later analysis derived a clonal expansion index from normalized ranks of inferred template counts within each repertoire. In a later analysis, generation probabilities were computed using a VDJ recombination model fitted to out-of-frame rearrangements, and the results were checked against IGoR. In a later analysis, hypergeometric tests were used to score TCR-TCR, TCR-HLA and TCR-CMV co-occurrence, with a repertoire-size bias correction applied to TCR pairs. False discovery rates were estimated in a later analysis by permuting HLA or CMV assignments 20 times. In a later analysis, co-occurring TCRs were grouped using DBSCAN, with TCRdist sequence similarity added in when clustering inside HLA-allele-positive subsets. Co-occurrence clustering excluded repertoires with fewer than 30,000 or more than 120,000 public chains, plus five with anomalous nucleotide sharing. Not all clones reach the TCRdb copy of this immuneACCESS table, which keeps in-frame sequences only. Checked studies attribute under half of the gap to unresolved V genes and leave the rest unexplained. V and J calls and clone size are given by that table; D and trimming were obtained from the DNA. A total of around 120,000 clones appear in this sample, about 80% of them only once. The top ten clonotypes cover approximately 1.7% of the sample.

On the study overall, not on this receptor specifically: The presence/absence analyses assumed that sequencing depth was roughly uniform across donors, and that assumption may not be true. A cluster of highly shared sequence variants was judged likely to represent a technical artifact of the sequencing pipeline. Because HLA typing was unavailable for some donors at each locus, only the typed subset was used in association tests. A further reported finding was that TCR beta sequences accurately predicted the HLA-A and HLA-B alleles for most subjects in the first cohort. In vitro tests confirmed that three of the cytomegalovirus-associated TCR beta chains recognize cytomegalovirus antigens. Across donors, most TCR sequences were observed very rarely, whereas some public TCRs were present in many individuals. Compared with equally common non-associated chains, HLA-associated TCR beta chains in a later analysis were more clonally expanded and had lower generation probabilities. Because counts were too low, around 17 rarely observed V segments, including chromosome 9 orphons, were left out of the earlier analysis of 500 to 650 of the donors. Some IMGT-functional V segments, including TRBV6-2 and TRBV6-3, could not be distinguished by the 87-base-pair reads and were therefore excluded. V-gene and J-gene trimming of TCR beta chains was associated with a missense DCLRE1C variant in a later genetic analysis, and the association was replicated in an independent cohort. According to a later analysis, TCR association rates differed among HLA loci, with DRB1 alleles showing the most associated TCRs and HLA-C alleles showing the fewest. A later analysis associated approximately 17,000 TCR beta sequences with specific HLA alleles at a false discovery rate of 0.05. The study gave a list of over 150 TCR beta chains associated with cytomegalovirus. A later analysis found that most CMV-associated TCR beta chains appeared HLA-restricted, with HLA associations seemingly driven largely by CMV exposure. In this cohort, only TCR beta chains were sequenced, and detectable features were limited by the absence of alpha or paired-chain data. The authors suggested that the approach could potentially be extended to other disease states and immunological phenotypes. For the cohort, immune exposure information was limited to CMV serostatus. According to a later genetic analysis, donors in an Asian-associated ancestry cluster had fewer N-insertions in productive TCRs than the approximately 650-donor mean. Broadly in line with IMGT annotations, most TCR beta V segments showed up in productive rearrangements about 90% or about 30% of the time in an earlier analysis of approximately 600 of the donors. In a later analysis, several top co-occurrence clusters were reported to appear linked to parvovirus B19, influenza, CMV and Epstein-Barr virus. Strong co-occurrence of HLA alleles, especially DR and DQ, made assigning TCR associations to individual alleles difficult. Linkage disequilibrium might explain the correlated functional status among segregating V segments, but an unknown experimental factor could not be ruled out. The classifier was reported to diagnose cytomegalovirus status with high specificity and sensitivity in both the original and validation cohorts.

The sequencing input was PBMCs. The sequence derives from a woman in her forties or fifties in good health and CMV-seronegative. The chain employs TRBV4-2 and TRBJ2-1, and 9 junctional nucleotides match TRBD1. This receptor carries the CDR3 CASSQDPGQGIDEQFF. The DNA sequence is as follows: TGTGCCAGCAGCCAAGATCCCGGACAGGGGATCGATGAGCAGTTCTTC.